What follows are 9 T cell receptor beta chains derived from one specimen sequenced in a study of cytomegalovirus exposure and HLA in healthy donors. The PCR made use of 60 Vbeta and 13 Jbeta primers. Generated by immunoSEQ multiplex PCR, the TCRdb table keeps only in-frame clones and is missing some. The repertoire holds some 81,000 clones, with over 65% as singletons. The sequencing sample was made of PBMCs. These receptors all come from a woman aged 40 to 49 in good health and CMV-seropositive.

The chain uses TRBV5-4 and TRBJ2-7; 8 positions agree with TRBD1. Losses at the gene ends were 5 bases for V and 7 bases for J; bases not matched to a gene: 8. This CDR3 region has 13 residues. Germline lookup yields CDR1 SGHNT and CDR2 YYREEE (reference sequence). CDR3 bases: TGTGCCAGCAGTTCGGACAGGGCGAGAGAGCAGTACTTC. As protein: CASSSDRAREQYF.

Turning to this clone: Here the CDR3 omits its conserved ending phenylalanine or tryptophan, so a read error is the likely source. V gene TRBV30 combines with J gene TRBJ1-5; TRBD1 matches 8 bases. The CDR3 has 12 amino acids. Germline-derived CDR1 and CDR2 are GTSNPN and SVGIG (reference sequence). With V trimmed by 3 bases and J by 12 bases, 7 bases remained unmatched. The CDR3 nucleotides read TGTGCCTGGAGCCAGAGGACAGGGCACCAGCATGTT. This codes for CAWSQRTGHQHV.

The J gene is TRBJ2-5, the V gene TRBV28, with 7 bases fitting TRBD1. Trimming cost V 5 bases and J 0 bases; bases outside gene matches: 6. This CDR3 comprises 15 residues. Per germline, CDR1 MDHEN and CDR2 SYDVKM. Here the CDR3 reads CASSDRDRNQETQYF. CDR3 sequence (DNA): TGTGCCAGCAGTGACCGGGACAGAAACCAAGAGACCCAGTACTTC.

This clone was seen a handful of times. The rearrangement links TRBV5-1 to TRBJ1-1, with 7 bases aligning to TRBD1. Trimming removed 3 bases from V and 5 bases from J; junction bases left unmatched: 10. The CDR3 length is 15 residues. Germline CDR1 is SGHRS and CDR2 is YFSETQ. CDR3 in DNA: TGCGCCAGCAGCTCCCAGACAGGGCGGGTAACTGAAGCTTTCTTT. Residues: CASSSQTGRVTEAFF.

V gene TRBV28 combines with J gene TRBJ1-2; unclear D gene. V was cut by 6 bases and J by 5 bases, with 10 bases left in between. Germline-derived CDR1 and CDR2 are MDHEN and SYDVKM. This CDR3 contains 12 residues. The CDR3 reads CASSPDTYGYTF. The CDR3 region has the DNA TGTGCCAGCAGCCCCGACACGTATGGCTACACCTTC.

V usage is TRBV4-1 and J usage is TRBJ1-5; tentative D call: TRBD1 (6 bases). CDR1 and CDR2 (germline): MGHRA, YSYEKL. This CDR3 has 14 residues. Trimming pared 3 bases from V and 10 bases from J, leaving 16 bases between. The CDR3 DNA is TGCGCCAGCAGCCAGGACAGTGGCCCGGTTCCCCAGCATTTT. Protein sequence: CASSQDSGPVPQHF.

This sequence joins TRBV11-2 and TRBJ1-1; 7 bases align to TRBD1. After removal of 5 bases from V and 1 base from J, the junction contained 4 bases not matched to a gene. The CDR3 spans 14 residues. Germline CDR1 reads SGHAT; CDR2 reads FQNNGV. The CDR3 DNA sequence: TGTGCCAGCAGCCGGGACAGAGCGAACACTGAAGCTTTCTTT. This gives the protein CASSRDRANTEAFF.

The chain links TRBV27 to TRBJ2-6, with 7 bases that match TRBD1. The CDR3 spans 16 residues. The junction had 5 bases not matched to a gene; V was cut back by 2 bases and J by 4 bases. Per the germline V gene, CDR1 is MNHEY and CDR2 is SMNVEV (reference sequence). CDR3 DNA sequence: TGTGCCAGCAGTTTACGCAGGGGGTCCGGGGCCAACGTCCTGACTTTC. Protein sequence: CASSLRRGSGANVLTF.

The chain is built from TRBV11-1 and TRBJ2-7; 7 bases fit TRBD1. Germline V gives CDR1 SGHAT, CDR2 FQDESV (reference sequence). V trimming: 5 bases; J trimming: 3 bases; junction bases outside the gene matches: 4. This CDR3 is built from 13 residues. The CDR3: CASSRGQNYEQYF. Written as DNA, the CDR3 is TGTGCCAGCAGCCGGGGACAGAACTACGAGCAGTACTTC. Combining the CDR3 with reference TRBV11-1 and TRBJ2-7 gives the whole variable domain EAEVAQSPRYKITEKSQAVAFWCDPISGHATLYWYRQILGQGPELLVQFQDESVVDDSQLPKDRFSAERLKGVDSTLKIQPAELGDSAMYLCASSRGQNYEQYFGPGTRLTVT.